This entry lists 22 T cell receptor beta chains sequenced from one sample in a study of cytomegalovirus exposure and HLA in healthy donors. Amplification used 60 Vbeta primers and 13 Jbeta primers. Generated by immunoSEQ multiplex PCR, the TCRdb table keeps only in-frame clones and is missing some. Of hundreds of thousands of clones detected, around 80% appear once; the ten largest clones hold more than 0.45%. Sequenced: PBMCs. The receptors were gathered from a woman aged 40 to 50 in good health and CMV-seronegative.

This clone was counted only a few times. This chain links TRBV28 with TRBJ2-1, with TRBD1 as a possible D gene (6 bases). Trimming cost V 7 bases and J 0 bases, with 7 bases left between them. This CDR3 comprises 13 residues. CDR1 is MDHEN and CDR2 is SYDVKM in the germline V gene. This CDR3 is CASKDSSYNEQFF. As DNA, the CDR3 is TGTGCCAGCAAGGACAGCTCCTACAATGAGCAGTTCTTC.

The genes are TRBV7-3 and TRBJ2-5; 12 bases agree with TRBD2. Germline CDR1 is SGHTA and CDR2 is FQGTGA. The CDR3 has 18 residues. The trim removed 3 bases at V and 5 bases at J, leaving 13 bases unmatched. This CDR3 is CASSFSSALAGGRETQYF. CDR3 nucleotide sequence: TGTGCCAGCAGCTTCTCGTCGGCGCTAGCGGGGGGGAGGGAGACCCAGTACTTC.

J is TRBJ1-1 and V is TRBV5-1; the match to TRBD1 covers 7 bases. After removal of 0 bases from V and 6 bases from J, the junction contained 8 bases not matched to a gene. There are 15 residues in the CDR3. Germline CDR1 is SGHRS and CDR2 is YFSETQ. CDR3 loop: CASSLEARTGAEAFF. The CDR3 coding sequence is TGCGCCAGCAGCTTGGAAGCACGAACAGGGGCTGAAGCTTTCTTT.

CDR3 in DNA: TGTGCCAGCAGCTGGAGACAGACTCTTTACAATGAGCAGTTCTTC. Protein product: CASSWRQTLYNEQFF. This chain uses TRBV5-6 with TRBJ2-1; tentatively, D is TRBD1 (5 bases). CDR3 length: 15 residues. CDR1 is SGHDT and CDR2 is YYEEEE in the germline V gene. The V end lost 3 bases, the J end lost 4 bases, and 14 bases lay between the germline ends.

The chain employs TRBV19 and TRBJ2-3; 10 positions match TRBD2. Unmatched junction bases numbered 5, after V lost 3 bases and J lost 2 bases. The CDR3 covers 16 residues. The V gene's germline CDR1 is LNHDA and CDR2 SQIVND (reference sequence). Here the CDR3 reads CASSILAGASTDTQYF. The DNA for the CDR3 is TGTGCCAGTAGTATCCTAGCGGGGGCTTCCACAGATACGCAGTATTTT.

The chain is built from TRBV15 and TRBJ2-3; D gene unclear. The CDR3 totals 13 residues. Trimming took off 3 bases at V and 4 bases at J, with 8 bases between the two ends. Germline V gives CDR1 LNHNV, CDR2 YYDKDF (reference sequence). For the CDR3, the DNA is TGTGCCACCAGCAGGAGCCAGGCAGATACGCAGTATTTT. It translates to CATSRSQADTQYF.

CDR3 in DNA: TGTGCCAGCTCACCGTCTCCGTCAGTTGAGCAGTTCTTC. Encoded protein: CASSPSPSVEQFF. The V call is TRBV18, the J call TRBJ2-1; D gene unclear. CDR1 and CDR2 (germline): KGHSH, LQKENI. The CDR3 consists of 13 residues. Trimming took 3 bases from V and 9 from J, leaving 12 bases between them.

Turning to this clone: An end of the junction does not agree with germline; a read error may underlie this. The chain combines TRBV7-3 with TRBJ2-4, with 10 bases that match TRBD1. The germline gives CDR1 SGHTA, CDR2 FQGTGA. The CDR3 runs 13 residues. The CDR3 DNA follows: TGTGCCAGCAGCCAAGGGCCGGGACAGGGGCTACACTTC. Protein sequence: CASSQGPGQGLHF.

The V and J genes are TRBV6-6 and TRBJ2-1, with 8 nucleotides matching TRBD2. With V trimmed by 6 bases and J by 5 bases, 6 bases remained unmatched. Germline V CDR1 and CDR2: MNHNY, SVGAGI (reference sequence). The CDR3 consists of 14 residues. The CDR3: CASSDSGGHNEQFF. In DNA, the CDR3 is TGTGCCAGCAGCGACAGCGGGGGCCACAATGAGCAGTTCTTC.

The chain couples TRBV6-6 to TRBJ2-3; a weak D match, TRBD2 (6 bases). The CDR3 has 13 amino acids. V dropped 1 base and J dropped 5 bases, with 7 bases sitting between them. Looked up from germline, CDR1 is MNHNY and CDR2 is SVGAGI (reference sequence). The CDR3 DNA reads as TGTGCCAGCAGTTACTGGAGGGAAGATACGCAGTATTTT. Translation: CASSYWREDTQYF.

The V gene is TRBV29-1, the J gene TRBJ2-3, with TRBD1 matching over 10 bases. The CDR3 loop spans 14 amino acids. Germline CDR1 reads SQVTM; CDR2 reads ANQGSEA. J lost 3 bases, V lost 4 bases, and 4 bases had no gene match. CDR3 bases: TGCAGCGTTGCGCGGGACAGGGGAACAGATACGCAGTATTTT. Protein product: CSVARDRGTDTQYF.

CDR3 region: CASSWGLAGYEQYF. CDR3 nucleotide sequence: TGTGCCAGCAGTTGGGGACTAGCGGGCTACGAGCAGTACTTC. This chain uses TRBV27 with TRBJ2-7, with 12 bases matching TRBD2. J lost 3 bases, V lost 4 bases, and 1 base had no gene match. The CDR3 length is 14 residues. Per germline, CDR1 MNHEY and CDR2 SMNVEV (reference sequence).

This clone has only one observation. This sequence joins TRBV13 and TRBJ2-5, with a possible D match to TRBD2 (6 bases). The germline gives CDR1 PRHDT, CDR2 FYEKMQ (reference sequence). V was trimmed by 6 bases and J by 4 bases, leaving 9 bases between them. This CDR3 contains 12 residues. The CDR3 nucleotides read TGTGCCAGCAGTCGGGGAGGAGAGACCCAGTACTTC. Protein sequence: CASSRGGETQYF.

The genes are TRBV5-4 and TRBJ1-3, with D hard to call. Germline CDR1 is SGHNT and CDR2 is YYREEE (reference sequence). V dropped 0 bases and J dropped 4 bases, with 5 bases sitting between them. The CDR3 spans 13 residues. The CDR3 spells CASSLDSGNTIYF. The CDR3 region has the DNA TGTGCCAGCAGCTTGGACAGCGGAAACACCATATATTTT.

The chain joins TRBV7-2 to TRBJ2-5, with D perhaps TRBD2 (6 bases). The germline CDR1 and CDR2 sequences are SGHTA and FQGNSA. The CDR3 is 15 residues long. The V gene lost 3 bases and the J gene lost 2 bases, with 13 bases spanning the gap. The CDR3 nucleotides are TGTGCCAGCAGCTTGACCAGCGGGCTTCAAGAGACCCAGTACTTC. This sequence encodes CASSLTSGLQETQYF.

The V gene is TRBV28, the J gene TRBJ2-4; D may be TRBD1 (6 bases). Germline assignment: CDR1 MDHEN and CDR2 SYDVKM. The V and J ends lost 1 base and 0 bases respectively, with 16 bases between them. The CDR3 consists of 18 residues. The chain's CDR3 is CASSLSLKGQLAKNIQYF. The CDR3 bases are TGTGCCAGCAGTTTATCTCTCAAAGGACAGTTAGCCAAAAACATTCAGTACTTC.

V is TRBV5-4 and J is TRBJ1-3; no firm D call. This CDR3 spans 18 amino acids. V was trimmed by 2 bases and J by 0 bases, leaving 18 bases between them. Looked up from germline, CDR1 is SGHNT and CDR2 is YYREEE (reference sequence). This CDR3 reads CASSFVPTPASSGNTIYF. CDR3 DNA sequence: TGTGCCAGCAGCTTTGTCCCGACTCCTGCGAGCTCTGGAAACACCATATATTTT.

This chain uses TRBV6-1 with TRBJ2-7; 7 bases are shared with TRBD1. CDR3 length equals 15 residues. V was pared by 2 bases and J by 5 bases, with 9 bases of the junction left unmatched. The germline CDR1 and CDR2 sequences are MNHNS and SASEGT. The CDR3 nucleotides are TGTGCCAGCAGTGAAAGGGGGCGCCTAGTCAACGAGCAGTACTTC. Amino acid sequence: CASSERGRLVNEQYF.

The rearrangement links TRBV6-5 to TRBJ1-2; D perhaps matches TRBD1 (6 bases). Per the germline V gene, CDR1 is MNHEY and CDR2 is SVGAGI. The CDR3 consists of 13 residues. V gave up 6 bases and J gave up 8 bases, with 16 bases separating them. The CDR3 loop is CASRLGGRGGYTF. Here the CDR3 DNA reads TGTGCCAGCAGACTAGGGGGACGAGGGGGCTACACCTTC.

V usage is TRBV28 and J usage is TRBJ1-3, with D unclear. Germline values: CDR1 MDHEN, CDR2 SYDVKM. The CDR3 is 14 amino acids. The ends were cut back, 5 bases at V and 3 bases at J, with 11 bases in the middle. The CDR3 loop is CASSAPGYGNTIYF. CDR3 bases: TGTGCCAGCAGTGCCCCCGGGTATGGAAACACCATATATTTT.

CDR3 region: CASSTRGGEKLFF. The CDR3 region has the DNA TGTGCCAGCTCAACCAGGGGTGGTGAAAAACTGTTTTTT. The chain uses TRBV18 and TRBJ1-4, with D possibly matching TRBD1 (6 bases). V gave up 5 bases and J gave up 7 bases, with 11 bases separating them. The CDR3 runs to 13 residues. The germline gives CDR1 KGHSH, CDR2 LQKENI.

The CDR3: CASSRLTGVGSEAFF. The CDR3 DNA sequence: TGTGCCAGCTCACGATTAACAGGGGTAGGTTCTGAAGCTTTCTTT. J is TRBJ1-1 and V is TRBV18; TRBD1 aligns across 7 bases. Germline values: CDR1 KGHSH, CDR2 LQKENI. V lost 4 bases, J lost 6 bases, and 11 bases stayed unmatched. The length of the CDR3 is 15 residues.